These 8 T cell receptor beta chains were all obtained from the same sample, sequenced in a study of neurological immune-mediated disorders. Using its own MiXCR run on the 5' RACE reads, TCRdb lists one record per CDR3 protein. Among around 16,000 distinct CDR3 sequences, approximately 8.8% were seen once, and the ten largest hold around 42%. Material: CD8+ T cells from blood. The receptors were gathered from a man aged 45-65 years in good health.

The table lists this clonotype with many counts. The chain recombines TRBV11-2 with TRBJ2-2; possible D gene TRBD2, 5 bases. Per germline, CDR1 SGHAT and CDR2 FQNNGV. The CDR3 runs 14 residues. Trimming cost V 3 bases and J 1 base, with 6 bases left between them. The DNA for the CDR3 is TGTGCCAGCAGCTTGAGCGGGAACACCGGGGAGCTGTTTTTT. Translation: CASSLSGNTGELFF. The full variable domain, its missing parts supplied by reference TRBV11-2 and TRBJ2-2, is EAGVAQSPRYKIIEKRQSVAFWCNPISGHATLYWYQQILGQGPKLLIQFQNNGVVDDSQLPKDRFSAERLKGVDSTLKIQPAKLEDSAVYLCASSLSGNTGELFFGEGSRLTVL.

This clonotype was found many times. The genes are TRBV5-1 and TRBJ2-7; D is possibly TRBD2 (6 bases). V dropped 5 bases and J dropped 2 bases, with 17 bases sitting between them. The CDR3 runs 15 residues. Germline lookup yields CDR1 SGHRS and CDR2 YFSETQ. The CDR3 coding sequence is TGCGCCAGCAGACTCTTACCTAGCGACCCCTACGAGCAGTACTTC. Translated: CASRLLPSDPYEQYF.

This clonotype has ten or more counts. This chain uses TRBV10-3 with TRBJ1-2, with TRBD1 identical over 8 bases. CDR3 length equals 13 residues. The J segment lost 4 bases and the V segment lost 9 bases, leaving 7 bases of the junction unmatched. The V gene's germline CDR1 is ENHRY and CDR2 SYGVKD. The CDR3 loop reads CAIHETGVYGYTF. Written as DNA, the CDR3 is TGTGCCATTCACGAGACAGGGGTCTATGGCTACACCTTC.

In its sample, this clonotype was seen many times. In DNA form, the CDR3 reads TGTGCCAGCAGCTTTACTAGCGGACAAGAGACCCAGTACTTC. This gives the protein CASSFTSGQETQYF. The chain couples TRBV7-2 to TRBJ2-5; 8 bases align to TRBD2. The CDR3 extends over 14 amino acids. J was trimmed by 2 bases and V by 3 bases; bases with no gene match: 2. CDR1 is SGHTA, CDR2 FQGNSA, per germline.

Ten or more counts support this clonotype. This rearrangement joins TRBV27 to TRBJ2-7; D gene ambiguous. V dropped 2 bases and J dropped 0 bases, with 20 bases sitting between them. There are 18 residues in the CDR3. CDR1 and CDR2 (germline): MNHEY, SMNVEV (reference sequence). CDR3 sequence: CASSLKSPISVTSYEQYF. CDR3 coding DNA: TGTGCCAGCAGTTTAAAAAGTCCCATCTCCGTCACCTCCTACGAGCAGTACTTC.

This clonotype was observed many times. The genes are TRBV6-1 and TRBJ2-2; either TRBD1 or TRBD2 may supply D (5 bases each). Germline CDR1 reads MNHNS; CDR2 reads SASEGT. This CDR3 contains 14 residues. V was pared by 2 bases and J by 3 bases, with 7 bases between. CDR3 in amino acids: CASSERGDTGELFF. For the CDR3, the DNA is TGTGCCAGCAGTGAACGAGGGGACACCGGGGAGCTGTTTTTT.

This clonotype came up many times. The J gene is TRBJ2-7, the V gene TRBV27; 9 bases fit TRBD1. Trimming removed 4 bases from V and 2 bases from J; junction bases left unmatched: 3. CDR1 is MNHEY, CDR2 SMNVEV, per germline (reference sequence). The CDR3 loop spans 14 amino acids. CDR3 loop: CASSSTGGTYEQYF. CDR3 nucleotides: TGTGCCAGCAGTTCGACAGGGGGTACCTACGAGCAGTACTTC.

This clonotype appeared many times. The chain uses TRBV7-9 and TRBJ2-6, with unresolved D. Germline assignment: CDR1 SEHNR and CDR2 FQNEAQ (reference sequence). The V and J ends lost 8 bases and 3 bases respectively, with 8 bases between them. The CDR3 contains 13 residues. The DNA for the CDR3 is TGTGCCAGCCTAGGTAGTGGGGCCAACGTCCTGACTTTC. This encodes CASLGSGANVLTF.